The T cell receptor (beta chain) described here comes from a study of chemoradiotherapy in HPV16-positive cancers (dated by TCRdb to the early 2020s). Some background on the complete study: Candidate HPV-specific T-cell clones and common TCR motifs were defined through functional T-cell assays on cells from a couple of HPV16-positive patients. Whether T-cell immunity against the HPV oncoproteins E6 and E7 changes during chemoradiotherapy and whether survival is affected by this immunity were examined in the study. Next, the candidate HPV-specific TCRs and motifs were followed in TCR repertoires from over 85 patients with HPV-related cancers.

With respect to this clone: Its antigen is currently not known. No quality values exist for individual bases; no much larger clone is one base distant.

Repertoires were sampled repeatedly over the course of chemoradiotherapy so that clonal expansion in the tumor microenvironment could be followed. The CDR3 sequence holds 14 residues, the cysteine and phenylalanine included. The kept DNA is CDR3 alone, 42 bases in frame from the first base. V lost 5 bases and J lost 3 bases; the stretch between them is 13 bases long. Based on the germline V gene, the CDR1 and CDR2 sequences are SGHTA and FQGNSA. Points the paper makes about the study in general: Expansion of candidate HPV-specific clones and E7-related TCR motifs was observed in the tumor microenvironment during treatment, whereas no such expansion was observed for non-HPV-specific T cells. In HPV16-positive patients, expansion of HPV-responsive T cells during chemoradiotherapy was found to be associated with improved recurrence-free survival. The functional definition of HPV-specific T cells came from only a couple of HPV16-positive patients, and the survival association was reported for HPV16-positive patients.

The receptor library was made with the immunoSEQ multiplex PCR assay. TCRdb re-hosts the immuneACCESS table, in-frame sequences only. Its copies lack some clones; in the studies checked, an unresolved V gene accounts for under half of them, and the cause for the rest is not known. The sample profile shows under 85,000 clones; roughly 86% of them were found once. The ten largest clones represent 3.5% to 4.5% of the sample. Recombination linked TRBV7-2 to TRBJ1-2, and TRBD1 may be the D gene, going by 5 matching bases. Source: blood, taken from a patient who underwent chemoradiotherapy. The source is a human donor with HPV-associated anogenital cancer. The DNA sequence reads TGTGCCAGCAGCCGCAGCGGAGGGGACTATGGCTACACCTTC. This encodes CASSRSGGDYGYTF.